The 31 T cell receptor beta chains below come from one sample, sequenced in a study of sequential checkpoint blockade in melanoma. Assay: immunoSEQ multiplex PCR; the TCRdb copy retains only in-frame clones and omits some. This sample has fewer than 25,000 clones, with 65% to 85% found just once. As for treatment: randomized to nivolumab then ipilimumab (arm A) or the reverse (arm B). The source was CD8+ T cells sorted from blood (inferred from file names), collected from a patient given nivolumab and ipilimumab in sequence. The receptors shown here come from a human donor with melanoma.

V is TRBV19 and J is TRBJ1-1; TRBD1 agrees at 8 bases. Per the germline V gene, CDR1 is LNHDA and CDR2 is SQIVND (reference sequence). There are 16 residues in the CDR3. V dropped 7 bases and J dropped 0; count of bases not matched to a gene: 10. The CDR3 sequence: CASNSGTGVLNTEAFF. In DNA, the CDR3 is TGTGCCAGTAATTCCGGGACAGGCGTCCTGAACACTGAAGCTTTCTTT.

The chain uses TRBV5-1 and TRBJ2-7, with a weak D call TRBD2 (5 bases). V lost 3 bases and J 0 bases, leaving 10 bases between the germline ends. CDR3 length: 14 amino acids. Germline V gene data show CDR1 as SGHRS and CDR2 as YFSETQ. The CDR3 DNA reads TGCGCCAGCAGCTGGAAACTAGACTCCTACGAGCAGTACTTC. Its protein is CASSWKLDSYEQYF.

This sequence joins TRBV7-8 and TRBJ2-7; D is possibly TRBD2 (5 bases). This CDR3 region has 16 residues. V was cut by 2 bases and J by 0 bases, with 14 bases left in between. Looked up from germline, CDR1 is SGHVS and CDR2 is FQNEAQ. The CDR3 nucleotides are TGTGCCAGCAGCTTACCGGCGGGCCCGAGCTCCTACGAGCAGTACTTC. Amino acids: CASSLPAGPSSYEQYF.

This CDR3 is CASTGVVGAKNIQYF. Written as DNA, the CDR3 is TGTGCCAGCACCGGGGTAGTAGGGGCCAAAAACATTCAGTACTTC. The chain has TRBV27 and TRBJ2-4; maybe TRBD2 (5 bases). From germline, CDR1 is MNHEY and CDR2 SMNVEV (reference sequence). V lost 7 bases to trimming and J lost 1 base, with 14 bases between them. This CDR3 has 15 residues.

The rearrangement links TRBV4-3 to TRBJ2-1; 11 bases line up with TRBD2. The junction had 12 bases not matched to a gene; V was cut back by 4 bases and J by 7 bases. The CDR3 totals 17 residues. CDR1 and CDR2 (germline): LGHNA, YSLEER. DNA for the CDR3: TGCGCCAGCAGCCTACGACTAGCGGGGACTCGTTTAAATGAGCAGTTCTTC. This translates into CASSLRLAGTRLNEQFF.

J is TRBJ1-5 and V is TRBV27; 7 bases are a match to TRBD1. V gave up 8 bases and J gave up 2 bases; unmatched junction bases: 6. Germline-derived CDR1 and CDR2 are MNHEY and SMNVEV (reference sequence). The CDR3 consists of 14 residues. The CDR3 DNA is TGTGCCAGCGCAGTAACAGGGGGCAATCAGCCCCAGCATTTT. This codes for CASAVTGGNQPQHF.

Here the CDR3 reads CASSPGGTAEETQYF. The CDR3 nucleotides read TGTGCCAGCAGCCCGGGCGGGACGGCAGAAGAGACCCAGTACTTC. J is TRBJ2-5 and V is TRBV7-9; a weak D match, TRBD2 (6 bases). Looked up from germline, CDR1 is SEHNR and CDR2 is FQNEAQ (reference sequence). This CDR3 comprises 15 residues. Trimming took off 5 bases at V and 3 bases at J, with 16 bases between the two ends.

This chain links TRBV7-9 with TRBJ1-2; D is unclear. V lost 5 bases, J lost 8 bases, and 15 bases lay in between. The germline CDR1 and CDR2 sequences are SEHNR and FQNEAQ (reference sequence). This CDR3 has 13 amino acids. Here the CDR3 reads CASSGGGAKGYTF. Written as DNA, the CDR3 is TGTGCCAGCAGCGGCGGAGGCGCGAAAGGCTACACCTTC. Full variable domain (outside the CDR3, taken from reference TRBV7-9 and TRBJ1-2): DTGVSQNPRHKITKRGQNVTFRCDPISEHNRLYWYRQTLGQGPEFLTYFQNEAQLEKSRLLSDRFSAERPKGSFSTLEIQRTEQGDSAMYLCASSGGGAKGYTFGSGTRLTVV.

V gene TRBV27 combines with J gene TRBJ2-7, with D perhaps matching TRBD1 (5 bases). Between the trimmed V and J ends, which lost 6 bases and 6 bases, there was a span of 12 bases. Per the germline V gene, CDR1 is MNHEY and CDR2 is SMNVEV (reference sequence). This CDR3 comprises 12 residues. The CDR3: CASRQDSGEQYF. In DNA, the CDR3 is TGTGCCAGCAGACAGGATTCCGGCGAGCAGTACTTC.

The chain has TRBV2 and TRBJ2-7, with TRBD1 matching 8 bases. CDR1 and CDR2 (germline): SNHLY, FYNNEI. V gave up 5 bases and J gave up 0 bases; unmatched junction bases: 6. CDR3 length equals 15 residues. The CDR3, as DNA: TGTGCCAGCAGTTTTAGACAGGGGAGCTCCTACGAGCAGTACTTC. Protein: CASSFRQGSSYEQYF.

V is TRBV10-1 and J is TRBJ1-1; perhaps TRBD1 as D (5 bases). CDR1 WNHNN and CDR2 SYGVQD come from the germline V gene (reference sequence). The V end was cut by 2 bases, the J end by 5 bases, with 9 bases between. The CDR3 covers 13 residues. This CDR3 reads CASSEAGGTEAFF. CDR3 sequence (DNA): TGCGCCAGCAGTGAGGCCGGGGGGACTGAAGCTTTCTTT.

V and J are TRBV27 and TRBJ1-5, with TRBD1 matching 8 bases. With V trimmed by 4 bases and J by 4 bases, 12 bases remained unmatched. Germline CDR1 MNHEY, CDR2 SMNVEV (reference sequence). This CDR3 has 17 residues. The CDR3 nucleotides are TGTGCCAGCAGTTCGGGGTCCGGACAGGGAGGAAATCAGCCCCAGCATTTT. Translating it yields CASSSGSGQGGNQPQHF.

This sequence joins TRBV2 and TRBJ2-1, with TRBD2 matching 10 bases. CDR1 and CDR2 (germline): SNHLY, FYNNEI. The length of the CDR3 is 16 residues. The J segment lost 9 bases and the V segment lost 8 bases, leaving 16 bases of the junction unmatched. The DNA of the CDR3 is TGTGCCAGCTCCCCCAGCGGGAGGGCCCCAATTGTTGAGCAGTTCTTC. Its translation is CASSPSGRAPIVEQFF.

V is TRBV28 and J is TRBJ2-7; 11 bases map to TRBD2. Germline V gene data show CDR1 as MDHEN and CDR2 as SYDVKM. CDR3 length: 14 amino acids. After removal of 5 bases from V and 3 bases from J, the junction contained 3 bases not matched to a gene. The CDR3 nucleotides are TGTGCCAGCAGTCCACTAGCGGGAGACTACGAGCAGTACTTC. Protein: CASSPLAGDYEQYF.

CDR3 amino acids: CAISESEGSGYTF. The CDR3 region has the DNA TGTGCCATCAGTGAGTCGGAGGGTTCTGGCTACACCTTC. This chain connects TRBV10-3 to TRBJ1-2; D unresolved. CDR3 length: 13 amino acids. CDR1 and CDR2 from the germline V gene are ENHRY and SYGVKD. V shed 0 bases and J shed 7 bases, with 9 bases lying between them.

CDR3 DNA sequence: TGTGCCAGCAGTTTATCAGGGGGCTCAGGTGGCTACACCTTC. Translation: CASSLSGGSGGYTF. This sequence joins TRBV28 and TRBJ1-2; 8 bases map to TRBD1. With 1 base clipped from V and 7 bases from J, the junction kept 5 bases outside the gene matches. CDR1 is MDHEN and CDR2 is SYDVKM in the germline V gene. The CDR3 is 14 residues long.

The J gene is TRBJ2-7, the V gene TRBV9; a weak D match, TRBD2 (7 bases). The CDR3 covers 14 residues. Trimming took 0 bases from V and 5 from J, leaving 12 bases between them. The V gene's germline CDR1 is SGDLS and CDR2 YYNGEE. The CDR3 DNA reads TGTGCCAGCAGCGTAGGGACGGGGGGCCACGAGCAGTACTTC. It is translated as CASSVGTGGHEQYF.

CDR3 coding DNA: TGCGCCAGCGGGAGGGGGTACAATGAGCAGTTCTTC. Its protein product is CASGRGYNEQFF. The chain couples TRBV5-1 to TRBJ2-1; D is perhaps TRBD2 (7 bases). CDR1 and CDR2 (germline): SGHRS, YFSETQ. The ends were cut back, 7 bases at V and 4 bases at J, with 9 bases in the middle. The CDR3 sequence is 12 residues long.

This clone has more than one count but fewer than ten. The CDR3 DNA is TGTGCCAGTAGTATTGGTCAGTTGGCCTATGGCTACACCTTC. Protein sequence: CASSIGQLAYGYTF. The rearrangement joins TRBV19 to TRBJ1-2; D not resolved. Trimming removed 3 bases at V and 4 bases at J, with 12 bases between. The germline gives CDR1 LNHDA, CDR2 SQIVND (reference sequence). The CDR3 is made up of 14 amino acids.

The gene calls are TRBV28 and TRBJ2-7; D is unresolved. Per the germline V gene, CDR1 is MDHEN and CDR2 is SYDVKM. CDR3 length: 14 amino acids. Trimming cost V 5 bases and J 5 bases, with 16 bases left between them. The CDR3 loop is CASSPARVLNEQYF. The CDR3, as DNA: TGTGCCAGCAGTCCCGCTCGGGTGCTAAACGAGCAGTACTTC.

The chain links TRBV30 to TRBJ2-3; 8 positions match TRBD2. The V gene's germline CDR1 is GTSNPN and CDR2 SVGIG (reference sequence). This CDR3 is 17 amino acids long. The J segment lost 0 bases and the V segment lost 0 bases, leaving 8 bases of the junction unmatched. Here the CDR3 reads CAWSVNFLAGSTDTQYF. DNA for the CDR3: TGTGCCTGGAGTGTAAACTTCCTAGCGGGCAGCACAGATACGCAGTATTTT.

The rearrangement joins TRBV13 to TRBJ2-2, with 7 bases aligning to TRBD1. Germline V lookup: CDR1 PRHDT, CDR2 FYEKMQ (reference sequence). The CDR3 consists of 15 residues. V shed 4 bases, J shed 6 bases, and the junction held 8 bases outside the gene matches. The CDR3 DNA is TGTGCCAGCAGCTCCGAAGACAGGGTTTCCGGGGAGCTGTTTTTT. Translating it yields CASSSEDRVSGELFF.

The chain joins TRBV5-6 to TRBJ2-7, with D tentatively TRBD1 (6 bases). V shed 5 bases and J shed 2 bases, with 14 bases lying between them. Germline CDR1 SGHDT, CDR2 YYEEEE. This CDR3 comprises 14 residues. CDR3 coding DNA: TGTGCCAGCAGACCCACGGGACATGCCTACGAGCAGTACTTC. This encodes CASRPTGHAYEQYF.

The V and J genes are TRBV6-4 and TRBJ1-2, with TRBD1 identical over 8 bases. Germline V gives CDR1 MRHNA, CDR2 SNTAGT. CDR3 length: 17 amino acids. Trimming took 2 bases from V and 5 from J; bases not matched to a gene: 13. For the CDR3, the DNA is TGTGCCAGCAGTGACAGGGCAGGGGGCGAGTCTGTATATGGCTACACCTTC. Its protein product is CASSDRAGGESVYGYTF.

The chain is built from TRBV4-1 and TRBJ2-5; maybe TRBD1 (6 bases). Germline V gene data show CDR1 as MGHRA and CDR2 as YSYEKL. V lost 2 bases to trimming and J lost 4 bases, with 20 bases between them. This CDR3 is 17 amino acids long. In DNA form, the CDR3 reads TGCGCCAGCAGCCAATTCCCCGTCCACAGGGTAAGAGAGACCCAGTACTTC. It encodes CASSQFPVHRVRETQYF.

The table lists this clone with a count of one. The chain couples TRBV28 to TRBJ2-2, with 7 bases aligning to TRBD1. Germline V gives CDR1 MDHEN, CDR2 SYDVKM. The CDR3 is 14 residues long. Trimming removed 2 bases from V and 4 bases from J; junction bases left unmatched: 1. CDR3 amino acids: CASSLGDSTGELFF. Here the CDR3 DNA reads TGTGCCAGCAGTTTAGGGGACAGCACCGGGGAGCTGTTTTTT.

The chain couples TRBV5-4 to TRBJ1-4, with D unresolved. Germline V gene data show CDR1 as SGHNT and CDR2 as YYREEE (reference sequence). Deletions cut 1 base from V and 12 bases from J, with 7 bases between. The CDR3 is 11 residues long. This CDR3 is CASSLSGELFF. CDR3 DNA sequence: TGTGCCAGCAGCTTGAGCGGGGAACTGTTTTTT. Full variable domain (outside the CDR3, taken from reference TRBV5-4 and TRBJ1-4): ETGVTQSPTHLIKTRGQQVTLRCSSQSGHNTVSWYQQALGQGPQFIFQYYREEENGRGNFPPRFSGLQFPNYSSELNVNALELDDSALYLCASSLSGELFFGSGTQLSVL.

CDR3 sequence: CAWSQTYNEQFF. For the CDR3, the DNA is TGTGCCTGGAGCCAGACATACAATGAGCAGTTCTTC. The chain carries TRBV30 and TRBJ2-1; D call uncertain. Trimming removed 3 bases from V and 4 bases from J, with 7 bases in between. The CDR3 runs to 12 residues. Per germline, CDR1 GTSNPN and CDR2 SVGIG (reference sequence). Drawing the rest from reference TRBV30 and TRBJ2-1, the complete variable domain is SQTIHQWPATLVQPVGSPLSLECTVEGTSNPNLYWYRQAAGRGLQLLFYSVGIGQISSEVPQNLSASRPQDRQFILSSKKLLLSDSGFYLCAWSQTYNEQFFGPGTRLTVL.

The chain recombines TRBV27 with TRBJ2-1, with a tentative D call TRBD1 (6 bases). Germline lookup yields CDR1 MNHEY and CDR2 SMNVEV (reference sequence). The CDR3 runs to 14 residues. With 4 bases removed from V and 6 bases from J, the gap between germline ends came to 13 bases. The CDR3 is CASSSWTVPNEQFF. CDR3 nucleotides: TGTGCCAGCAGTTCCTGGACAGTCCCCAATGAGCAGTTCTTC.

The genes are TRBV5-5 and TRBJ1-2; TRBD1 matches 8 bases. V lost 4 bases to trimming and J lost 7 bases; unmatched junction nucleotides: 9. The CDR3 is made up of 14 amino acids. From germline, CDR1 is SGHKS and CDR2 YYEKEE (reference sequence). DNA for the CDR3: TGTGCCAGCAGCAATACTAACACAGGGGGTGGCTACACCTTC. Amino acids: CASSNTNTGGGYTF.

The rearrangement joins TRBV13 to TRBJ2-5, with D tentatively TRBD1 (6 bases). The germline V gene has CDR1 PRHDT and CDR2 FYEKMQ (reference sequence). This CDR3 region has 15 residues. The V end was cut by 0 bases, the J end by 2 bases, with 10 bases between. The CDR3 coding sequence is TGTGCCAGCAGCTTAGGGGGGGCTCCACAAGAGACCCAGTACTTC. Its protein is CASSLGGAPQETQYF.